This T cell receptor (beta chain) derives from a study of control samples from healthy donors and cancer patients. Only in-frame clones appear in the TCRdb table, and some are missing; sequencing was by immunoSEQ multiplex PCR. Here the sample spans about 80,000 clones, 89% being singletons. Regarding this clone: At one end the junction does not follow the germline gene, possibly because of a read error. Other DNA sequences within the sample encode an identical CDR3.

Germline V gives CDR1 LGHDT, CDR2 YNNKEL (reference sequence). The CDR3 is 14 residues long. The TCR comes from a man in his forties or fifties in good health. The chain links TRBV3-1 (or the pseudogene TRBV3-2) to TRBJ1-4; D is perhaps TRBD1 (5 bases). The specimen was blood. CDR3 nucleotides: TGTGCCAGCAGTCAAGATAGCCAGGGCGAAAAACTGTTTTTT. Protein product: CASSQDSQGEKLFF.